One T cell receptor beta chain is described in this entry. This sample is drawn from a study of vaccination and CD4 T cells after COVID-19. TCRdb redid the calling of the PCR reads with MiXCR, one entry per CDR3 protein. The data contain approximately 21,000 distinct CDR3 sequences, about three fifths of them singletons. The germline V gene encodes CDR1 DFQATT and CDR2 SNEGSKA (reference sequence). The CDR3 totals 15 residues. Deletions cut 3 bases from V and 9 bases from J, with 18 bases between. The origin of this receptor is a human donor who had recovered from COVID-19. The source material was CD4+ T cells from blood, sampled before SARS-CoV-2 vaccination. This chain uses TRBV20-1 with TRBJ1-6, with D tentatively TRBD1 (6 bases). This CDR3 reads CSASEQGGWSSPLHF. For the CDR3, the DNA is TGCAGTGCTAGCGAACAGGGTGGATGGAGTTCACCCCTCCACTTT.